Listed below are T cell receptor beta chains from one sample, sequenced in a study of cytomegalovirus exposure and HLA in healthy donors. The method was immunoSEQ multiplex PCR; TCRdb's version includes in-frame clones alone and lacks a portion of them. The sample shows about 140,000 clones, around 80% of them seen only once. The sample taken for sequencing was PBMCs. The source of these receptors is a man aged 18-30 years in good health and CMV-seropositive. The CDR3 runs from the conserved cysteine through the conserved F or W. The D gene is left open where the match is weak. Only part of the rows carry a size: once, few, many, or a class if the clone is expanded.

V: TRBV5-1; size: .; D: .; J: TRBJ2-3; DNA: TGCGCCAGCAAAAAACAGACCACTAGCACAGATACGCAGTATTTT; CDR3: CASKKQTTSTDTQYF
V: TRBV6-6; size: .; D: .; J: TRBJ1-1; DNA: TGTGCCAGCAGTTACTTATCAGGGAACACTGAAGCTTTCTTT; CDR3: CASSYLSGNTEAFF
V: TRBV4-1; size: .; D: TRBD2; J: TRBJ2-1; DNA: TGCGCCAGCAGCCAAAGACTAGCGGGAGGCGGTCCCTACAATGAGCAGTTCTTC; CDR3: CASSQRLAGGGPYNEQFF
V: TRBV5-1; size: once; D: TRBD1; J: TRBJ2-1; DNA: TGCGCCAGCATCGGGACAGGGAGGGATGAGCAGTTCTTC; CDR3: CASIGTGRDEQFF
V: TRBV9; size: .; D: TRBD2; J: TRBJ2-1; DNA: TGTGCCAGCAGCCGCAACCTAGCGGGAGATTACAATGAGCAGTTCTTC; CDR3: CASSRNLAGDYNEQFF
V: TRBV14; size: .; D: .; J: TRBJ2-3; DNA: TGTGCCAGCAGCCAAGAGGGGCTTGATACGCAGTATTTT; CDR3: CASSQEGLDTQYF
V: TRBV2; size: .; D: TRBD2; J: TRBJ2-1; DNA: TGTGCCAGCAGTGGACTAGCGGATTACAATGAGCAGTTCTTC; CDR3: CASSGLADYNEQFF
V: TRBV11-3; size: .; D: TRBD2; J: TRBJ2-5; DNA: TGTGCCAGCAGCTGGGTACCAGGGACTACAGAGACCCAGTACTTC; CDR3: CASSWVPGTTETQYF
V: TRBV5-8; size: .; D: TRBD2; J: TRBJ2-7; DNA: TGTGCCAGCAGCCTTTATGGACTAGCGGCCCGACTACCAGATTGCGAGCAGTACTTC; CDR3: CASSLYGLAARLPDCEQYF
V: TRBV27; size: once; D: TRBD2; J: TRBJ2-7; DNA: TGTGCCAGCAGTTTAGAGGCGGGAGGGCTAAGCGAGCAGTACTTC; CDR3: CASSLEAGGLSEQYF
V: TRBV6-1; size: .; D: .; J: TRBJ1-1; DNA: TGTGCCAGCGGATCACAGGGATTCGGCACTGAAGCTTTCTTT; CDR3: CASGSQGFGTEAFF
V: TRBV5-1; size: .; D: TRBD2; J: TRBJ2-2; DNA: TGCGCCAGCAGCTTGCCGACTAGCGGGAGAGCCGGGGAGCTGTTTTTT; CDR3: CASSLPTSGRAGELFF
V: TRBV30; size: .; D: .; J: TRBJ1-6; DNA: TGTGCCTGGAGTGGAGACAGTAACTATAATTCACCCCTCCACTTT; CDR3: CAWSGDSNYNSPLHF
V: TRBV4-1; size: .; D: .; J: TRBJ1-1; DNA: TGCGCCAGCAGCCAAGACAGGAACACTGAAGCTTTCTTT; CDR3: CASSQDRNTEAFF
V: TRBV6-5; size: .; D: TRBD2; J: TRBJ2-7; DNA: TGTGCCAGCAGGGCTAGCGGGAGGGGCGAGCAGTACTTC; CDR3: CASRASGRGEQYF
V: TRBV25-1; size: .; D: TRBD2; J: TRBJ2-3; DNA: TGTGCCAGCGTCGGGAGCGGGAGGGCCATAGATACGCAGTATTTT; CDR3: CASVGSGRAIDTQYF
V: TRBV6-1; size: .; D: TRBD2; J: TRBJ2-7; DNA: TGTGCCAGCAGTTTTGCTATAGCGGGACTATACGAGCAGTACTTC; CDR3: CASSFAIAGLYEQYF
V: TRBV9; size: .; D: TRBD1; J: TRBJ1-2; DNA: TGTGCCAGCAGCGAGACAGGGGCTGGCTATGGCTACACCTTC; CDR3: CASSETGAGYGYTF
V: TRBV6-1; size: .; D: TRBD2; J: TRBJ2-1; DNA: TGTGCCAGCAGTGAAGGGACTAGCGGGAGTTCCCGCCCCCAGTTCTTC; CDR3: CASSEGTSGSSRPQFF
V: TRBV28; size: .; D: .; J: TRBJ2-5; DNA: TGTGCCAGCAGTGCAAGGGGGCGTCGGGGGAAAGAGACCCAGTACTTC; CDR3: CASSARGRRGKETQYF
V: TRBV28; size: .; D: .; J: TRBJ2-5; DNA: TGTGCCAGCAGTCCAATGACTCTTACCCTACAAGAGACCCAGTACTTC; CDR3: CASSPMTLTLQETQYF
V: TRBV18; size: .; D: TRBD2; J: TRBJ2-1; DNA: TGTGCCAGCTCACCCGGACTAGCGGGAGGGCGAGGGTCTTCGTACAATGAGCAGTTCTTC; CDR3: CASSPGLAGGRGSSYNEQFF
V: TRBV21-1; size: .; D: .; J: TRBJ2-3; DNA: TGTGCCAGCAGCAAAGCCGGGACAAGTATAGATACGCAGTATTTT; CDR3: CASSKAGTSIDTQYF
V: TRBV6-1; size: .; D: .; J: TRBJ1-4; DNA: TGTGCCAGCAGGTCCTCGACTAATGAAAAACTGTTTTTT; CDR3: CASRSSTNEKLFF
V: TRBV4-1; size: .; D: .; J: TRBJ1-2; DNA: TGCGCCAGCAGCCAAGCGGGGGATCATGGCTACACCTTC; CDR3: CASSQAGDHGYTF
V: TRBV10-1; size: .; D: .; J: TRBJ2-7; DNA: TGCGCCAGCAGTGCCCGGCACACAGGGCGAGGGCAGTACTTC; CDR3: CASSARHTGRGQYF
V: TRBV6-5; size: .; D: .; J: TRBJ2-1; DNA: TGTGCCAGCAGCCTCCCCCCGAACCCACTGGTCTTC; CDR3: CASSLPPNPLVF
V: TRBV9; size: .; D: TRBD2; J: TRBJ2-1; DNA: TGTGCCAGCAGCGTCGGCCCTAGCGGGATGGATGAGCAGTTCTTC; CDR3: CASSVGPSGMDEQFF
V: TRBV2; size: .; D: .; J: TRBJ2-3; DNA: TGTGCCAGCAGTGAACTACTTTCCACAGATACGCAGTATTTT; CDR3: CASSELLSTDTQYF
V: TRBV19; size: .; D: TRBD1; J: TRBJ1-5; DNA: TGTGCCAGTAGTATCCCCGACAGGGGGCGATTTCAGCCCCAGCATTTT; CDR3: CASSIPDRGRFQPQHF
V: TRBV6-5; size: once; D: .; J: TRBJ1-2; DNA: TGTGCCAGCAGTTCCTCCGACAGGATCTATGGCTACACCTTC; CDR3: CASSSSDRIYGYTF
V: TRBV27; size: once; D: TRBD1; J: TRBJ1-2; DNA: TGTGCCAGCAGTGGGGACAGGGGGTATGGCTACACCTTC; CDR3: CASSGDRGYGYTF
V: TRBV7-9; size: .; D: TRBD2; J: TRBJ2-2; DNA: TGTGCCAGCGCTTTCGCGGGGGTCGGGGAGCTGTTTTTT; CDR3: CASAFAGVGELFF
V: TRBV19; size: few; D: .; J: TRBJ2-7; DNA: TGTGCCAGTAGTATGGTGGATGGGCCCGTGGGGCAGTACTTC; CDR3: CASSMVDGPVGQYF
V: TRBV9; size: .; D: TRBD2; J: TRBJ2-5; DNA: TGTGCCAGCAGCTCGACACTAGCGGCAGAGACCCAGTACTTC; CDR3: CASSSTLAAETQYF
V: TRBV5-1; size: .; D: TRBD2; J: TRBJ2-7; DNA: TGCGCCAGCAGCGTGAGTTTGACTAGCGTCTACGAGCAGTACTTC; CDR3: CASSVSLTSVYEQYF
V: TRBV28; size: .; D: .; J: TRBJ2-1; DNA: TGTGCCAGCAGTTTAGCGGCCCGCTCCTACAATGAGCAGTTCTTC; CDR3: CASSLAARSYNEQFF
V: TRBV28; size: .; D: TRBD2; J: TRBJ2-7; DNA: TGTGCCAGCAGTTTCCCCTCGGGCGGGAGCACCTACGAGCAGTACTTC; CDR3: CASSFPSGGSTYEQYF
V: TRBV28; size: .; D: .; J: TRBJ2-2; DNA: TGTGCCAGCAGTTTCCTCACCGGGGAGCTGTTTTTT; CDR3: CASSFLTGELFF
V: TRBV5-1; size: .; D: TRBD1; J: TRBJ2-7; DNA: TGCGCCAGCAGCTTGGCACAGGGGACCTACGAGCAGTACTTC; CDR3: CASSLAQGTYEQYF
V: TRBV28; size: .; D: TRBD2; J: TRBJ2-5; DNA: TGTGCCAGCAGGGTGGTGGCGGGAGGCCAAGAGACCCAGTACTTC; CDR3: CASRVVAGGQETQYF
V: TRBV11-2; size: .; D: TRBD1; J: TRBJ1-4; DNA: TGTGCCAGCAGCTTAGATCGGGGCAGGGGGGAAAAACTGTTTTTT; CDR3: CASSLDRGRGEKLFF
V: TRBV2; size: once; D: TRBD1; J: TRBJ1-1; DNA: TGTGCCAGCACCTCCCGGACAGGATCGGACACTGAAGCTTTCTTT; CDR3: CASTSRTGSDTEAFF
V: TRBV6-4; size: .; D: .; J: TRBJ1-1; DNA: TGTGCCAGCAGACGAGAGGGAAGGATGAACACTGAAGCTTTCTTT; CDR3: CASRREGRMNTEAFF
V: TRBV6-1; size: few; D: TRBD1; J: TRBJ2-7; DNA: TGTGCCAGCAGTTCCCCGGGACAGGGCGTCTACGAGCAGTACTTC; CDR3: CASSSPGQGVYEQYF
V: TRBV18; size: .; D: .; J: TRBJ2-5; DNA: TGTGCCAGCTCACCACCGGAGTTTCGGGAGACCCAGTACTTC; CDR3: CASSPPEFRETQYF
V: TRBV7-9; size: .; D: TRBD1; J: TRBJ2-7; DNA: TGTGCCAGCAGTATGGGACAGGGCTACGAGCAGTACTTC; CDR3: CASSMGQGYEQYF
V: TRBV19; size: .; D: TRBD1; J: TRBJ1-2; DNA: TGTGCCAGTACCAATCAGGGGGGTAACTATGGCTACACCTTC; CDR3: CASTNQGGNYGYTF
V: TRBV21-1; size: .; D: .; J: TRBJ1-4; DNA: TGTGCCAGCAGCAATTTGGCAGGGGGGATGAATGAAAAACTGTTTTTT; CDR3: CASSNLAGGMNEKLFF
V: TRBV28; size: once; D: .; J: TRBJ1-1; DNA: TGTGCCAGCAGTCCGCGCGGGGGTCCGCCGAACACTGAAGCTTTCTTT; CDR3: CASSPRGGPPNTEAFF
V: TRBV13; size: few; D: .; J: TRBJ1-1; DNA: TGTGCCAGCAGCTCCCCGGAGGGCACTGAAGCTTTCTTT; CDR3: CASSSPEGTEAFF
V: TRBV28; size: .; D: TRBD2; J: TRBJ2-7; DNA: TGTGCCAGCAGTTTATGGGGTGGTAGCGGGAGTTCCTACGAGCAGTACTTC; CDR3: CASSLWGGSGSSYEQYF
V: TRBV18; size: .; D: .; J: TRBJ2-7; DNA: TGTGCCAGCTCCCCCGGGAGCTCCTACGAGCAGTACTTC; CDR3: CASSPGSSYEQYF
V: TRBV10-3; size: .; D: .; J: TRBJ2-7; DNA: TGTGCCATCAGTGTTAGCGGAAGCTCCTACGAGCAGTACTTC; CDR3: CAISVSGSSYEQYF
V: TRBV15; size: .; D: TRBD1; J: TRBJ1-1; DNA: TGTGCCACCAGCAGGGACAGGCGAATGAACACTGAAGCTTTCTTT; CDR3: CATSRDRRMNTEAFF
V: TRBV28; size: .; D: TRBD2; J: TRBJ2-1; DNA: TGTGCCAGCACCCAAGCGGGAGGGTTTAGGAATGAGCAGTTCTTC; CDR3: CASTQAGGFRNEQFF